Listed below are T cell receptor beta chains from one sample, sequenced in a study of CD8 T cells in Susac syndrome. TCRdb re-called the immunoSEQ multiplex PCR reads through MiXCR, storing one row per CDR3 protein. The sample yields around 130,000 distinct CDR3 sequences, around 86% seen once. Sequencing was performed on CD8+ T cells from PBMCs. The receptors come from a human donor with multiple sclerosis. CDR3s include the opening cysteine and the closing phenylalanine or tryptophan. Each record gives: J gene, clone size, V gene, D gene, CDR3 DNA, CDR3 protein. D genes are given only for firm matches. Some rows mark clone size as missing; the rest say once, few, many or name a class of expanded clone.

J: TRBJ2-1
size: -
V: TRBV7-9
D: TRBD1
DNA: TGTGCCAGCAAGCAGCAGGGGGCATACAATGAGCAGTTCTTC
CDR3: CASKQQGAYNEQFF

J: TRBJ1-3
size: -
V: TRBV28
D: -
DNA: TGTGCCAGCAGTTTGCGGTACGACAGTAGGGCCGGAAACACCATATATTTT
CDR3: CASSLRYDSRAGNTIYF

J: TRBJ2-5
size: -
V: TRBV29-1
D: TRBD1
DNA: TGCAGCGTTGACGGGCTGGACAGGCGGTGGGTCCAAGAGACCCAGTACTTC
CDR3: CSVDGLDRRWVQETQYF

J: TRBJ2-7
size: -
V: TRBV28
D: -
DNA: TGTGCCAGCAGTAACTATAATGTCGGGCCCTCAGGCCCCTACGAGCAGTACTTC
CDR3: CASSNYNVGPSGPYEQYF

J: TRBJ2-1
size: -
V: TRBV6-5
D: -
DNA: TGTGCCAGCAGCAACCGGGACCGTTACAATGAGCAGTTCTTC
CDR3: CASSNRDRYNEQFF

J: TRBJ1-2
size: few
V: TRBV5-1
D: -
DNA: TGCGCCAGCAGCTTTGTCAGGGGTGGTGGCTACACCTTC
CDR3: CASSFVRGGGYTF

J: TRBJ2-1
size: -
V: TRBV27
D: TRBD2
DNA: TGTGCCAGCGCTTTAGCGGGCTCCTACAATGAGCAGTTCTTC
CDR3: CASALAGSYNEQFF

J: TRBJ2-3
size: -
V: TRBV5-1
D: -
DNA: TGCGCCAGCAGCTTGGTTAGCGCCGCCGATACGCAGTATTTT
CDR3: CASSLVSAADTQYF

J: TRBJ2-7
size: -
V: TRBV20-1
D: -
DNA: TGCAGTGCTAACCCCCAGACACCCTACGAGCAGTACTTC
CDR3: CSANPQTPYEQYF

J: TRBJ2-5
size: -
V: TRBV6-5
D: -
DNA: TGTGCCAGCAGTTACTCGTCAGGGATGTACCAAGAGACCCAGTACTTC
CDR3: CASSYSSGMYQETQYF

J: TRBJ1-3
size: once
V: TRBV29-1
D: TRBD1
DNA: TGCAGCGTTCGGTTAACAGGGGGGCTCGGAAACACCATATATTTT
CDR3: CSVRLTGGLGNTIYF

J: TRBJ1-3
size: -
V: TRBV19
D: -
DNA: TGTGCCAGTAGTAAAGGGGCTTACTCTTTTGGCAGCACCATATATTTT
CDR3: CASSKGAYSFGSTIYF

J: TRBJ1-1
size: -
V: TRBV27
D: -
DNA: TGTGCCAGCAGTTTGGGCGCGAAATTGGACACTGAAGCTTTCTTT
CDR3: CASSLGAKLDTEAFF

J: TRBJ2-7
size: -
V: TRBV12-3/TRBV12-4
D: -
DNA: TGTGCCAGCATGATGGGATACGAGCAGTACTTC
CDR3: CASMMGYEQYF

J: TRBJ1-1
size: -
V: TRBV6-6
D: -
DNA: TGTGCCAGCAGTTTTCTGCTGAACACTGAAGCTTTCTTT
CDR3: CASSFLLNTEAFF

J: TRBJ1-5
size: -
V: TRBV3-1
D: TRBD1
DNA: TGTGCCAGCAGCCCCACCCCCGACAGGGGCAATCAGCCCCAGCATTTT
CDR3: CASSPTPDRGNQPQHF

J: TRBJ2-2
size: -
V: TRBV29-1
D: -
DNA: TGCAGCGTTGAACCGGGGCCAAACACCGGGGAGCTGTTTTTT
CDR3: CSVEPGPNTGELFF

J: TRBJ2-1
size: -
V: TRBV27
D: TRBD2
DNA: TGTGCCAGCAGTTTAAGCGGCGGGGGGGCCGGGTACAATGAGCAGTTCTTC
CDR3: CASSLSGGGAGYNEQFF

J: TRBJ1-4
size: few
V: TRBV6-5
D: TRBD1
DNA: TGTGCCAGCCGGGACAGGAATAATGAAAAACTGTTTTTT
CDR3: CASRDRNNEKLFF

J: TRBJ1-1
size: once
V: TRBV5-1
D: -
DNA: TGCGCCAGCAGTTGGGGGGACCACACTGAAGCTTTCTTT
CDR3: CASSWGDHTEAFF

J: TRBJ2-1
size: -
V: TRBV11-2
D: -
DNA: TGTGCCAGCAGCTTAGGCGAGGGTGGAGGGTACAATGAGCAGTTCTTC
CDR3: CASSLGEGGGYNEQFF

J: TRBJ1-5
size: once
V: TRBV19
D: -
DNA: TGTGCCAGTAGTCCCGGTCATTCCTCCTCTCAGCCCCAGCATTTT
CDR3: CASSPGHSSSQPQHF

J: TRBJ2-1
size: -
V: TRBV27
D: -
DNA: TGTGCCAGCAGTTTACGGGGGACACCCTACAATGAGCAGTTCTTC
CDR3: CASSLRGTPYNEQFF

J: TRBJ1-4
size: -
V: TRBV4-1
D: TRBD1
DNA: TGCGCCAGCAGCCATAGGACAGGGACCGATGAAAAACTGTTTTTT
CDR3: CASSHRTGTDEKLFF

J: TRBJ2-3
size: -
V: TRBV9
D: TRBD2
DNA: TGTGCCAGCAGCGTAGCCCAGCGGGGGCCCACAGATACGCAGTATTTT
CDR3: CASSVAQRGPTDTQYF

J: TRBJ1-6
size: -
V: TRBV4-1
D: -
DNA: TGCGCCAGCAGCCAGTGGGGGGGGAGTGGATCACCCCTCCACTTT
CDR3: CASSQWGGSGSPLHF

J: TRBJ1-1
size: -
V: TRBV27
D: -
DNA: TGTGCCAGCCGCAAGACAGGCGGGAACACTGAAGCTTTCTTT
CDR3: CASRKTGGNTEAFF

J: TRBJ1-1
size: -
V: TRBV30
D: -
DNA: TGTGCAATGGGGGGGCGAGGCGCTGAAGCTTTCTTT
CDR3: CAMGGRGAEAFF

J: TRBJ1-6
size: few
V: TRBV15
D: -
DNA: TGTGCCACCAGCAGAGAGGGCAGAGAGAATTCACCCCTCCACTTT
CDR3: CATSREGRENSPLHF

J: TRBJ1-4
size: -
V: TRBV7-6
D: -
DNA: TGTGCCAGCAGCCCAGGGGTGGGGCTCAATGAAAAACTGTTTTTT
CDR3: CASSPGVGLNEKLFF

J: TRBJ2-1
size: -
V: TRBV5-4
D: TRBD2
DNA: TGTGCCAGCAGCTTGGAACTAGCGGTCAATGAGCAGTTCTTC
CDR3: CASSLELAVNEQFF

J: TRBJ2-1
size: -
V: TRBV5-4
D: -
DNA: TGTGCCAGCAGCTCAAGACTTGACTACAATGAGCAGTTCTTC
CDR3: CASSSRLDYNEQFF

J: TRBJ1-1
size: few
V: TRBV11-2
D: -
DNA: TGTGCCAGCAGTTCAGATTCCACTGAAGCTTTCTTT
CDR3: CASSSDSTEAFF

J: TRBJ1-1
size: -
V: TRBV27
D: -
DNA: TGTGCCAGCAGTCTTCGGGACGGGAGAACTGAAGCTTTCTTT
CDR3: CASSLRDGRTEAFF

J: TRBJ2-7
size: -
V: TRBV24-1
D: -
DNA: TGTGCCACCAGTGAAGGACCCTACGAGCAGTACTTC
CDR3: CATSEGPYEQYF

J: TRBJ2-1
size: -
V: TRBV11-1
D: TRBD2
DNA: TGTGCCAGCAGCCCGGGACTAGCGGGGCCTAATGAGCAGTTCTTC
CDR3: CASSPGLAGPNEQFF

J: TRBJ1-1
size: -
V: TRBV29-1
D: TRBD1
DNA: TGCAGCGTTGACCGCGGCAGGGGGAGCACTGAAGCTTTCTTT
CDR3: CSVDRGRGSTEAFF

J: TRBJ2-3
size: -
V: TRBV7-3
D: TRBD2
DNA: TGTGCCAGCAGCTTAGGCCCTAGCGGGAGCGAGACAGATACGCAGTATTTT
CDR3: CASSLGPSGSETDTQYF

J: TRBJ2-3
size: -
V: TRBV20-1
D: -
DNA: TGCAGTGCTAACCCCATCTCTAGCGAGATCACAGATACGCAGTATTTT
CDR3: CSANPISSEITDTQYF

J: TRBJ1-1
size: few
V: TRBV7-8
D: TRBD1
DNA: TGTGCCAGCAGCACCACAGGGGGCACTGAAGCTTTCTTT
CDR3: CASSTTGGTEAFF

J: TRBJ2-2
size: -
V: TRBV30
D: TRBD1
DNA: TGTGCCTGGAGCGGGACAGGGAACACCGGGGAGCTGTTTTTT
CDR3: CAWSGTGNTGELFF

J: TRBJ2-1
size: -
V: TRBV7-9
D: -
DNA: TGTGCCAGCAGCTTAGCGACGGCTCCCTACAATGAGCAGTTCTTC
CDR3: CASSLATAPYNEQFF

J: TRBJ1-2
size: -
V: TRBV29-1
D: TRBD1
DNA: TGCAGCGTTCCCACGACAGGGAACTATGGCTACACCTTC
CDR3: CSVPTTGNYGYTF

J: TRBJ1-1
size: -
V: TRBV19
D: TRBD1
DNA: TGTGCCGTAAGGACAGGCTCCATGAACACTGAAGCTTTCTTT
CDR3: CAVRTGSMNTEAFF

J: TRBJ1-2
size: -
V: TRBV9
D: TRBD1
DNA: TGTGCCAGCAGCTCGAACCGGGACAGGGGTGATGGCTACACCTTC
CDR3: CASSSNRDRGDGYTF

J: TRBJ2-7
size: -
V: TRBV5-6
D: -
DNA: TGTGCCAGCAGTTACTGGACAGACGGCCGGGCCTACGAGCAGTACTTC
CDR3: CASSYWTDGRAYEQYF

J: TRBJ1-5
size: -
V: TRBV7-2
D: -
DNA: TGTGCCAGCAGCTCAGGGGTTTTCGGCAATCAGCCCCAGCATTTT
CDR3: CASSSGVFGNQPQHF

J: TRBJ2-3
size: -
V: TRBV4-1
D: TRBD2
DNA: TGCGCCAGCGGCCCAGGGACTAGCGGGAGCATAAATACGCAGTATTTT
CDR3: CASGPGTSGSINTQYF

J: TRBJ2-4
size: -
V: TRBV6-5
D: -
DNA: TGTGCCTCCAGTGGCGTCAAAAACATTCAGTACTTC
CDR3: CASSGVKNIQYF